The subject of this entry is one TCR beta chain. The CDR3 sequence is 18 residues long. Per germline, CDR1 DFQATT and CDR2 SNEGSKA (reference sequence). After removal of 6 bases from V and 7 bases from J, the junction contained 20 bases not matched to a gene. The record originates from a study of T cell repertoires in cytomegalovirus infection. TCRdb reprocessed the reads with MiXCR, giving one entry per CDR3 protein. Of around 280,000 distinct CDR3 sequences in the sample, roughly 13% were seen once. The TCR was taken from a human donor in good health (CMV status not recorded). Some clones in this sample may be carry-over from other donors' samples. The chain recombines TRBV20-1 with TRBJ2-3; 12 nucleotides agree with TRBD2. Sequenced: PBMCs. This CDR3 is CSALTTTGTSGYMYTQYF. The CDR3 DNA reads as TGCAGTGCCCTGACAACAACGGGGACTAGCGGGTACATGTATACGCAGTATTTT.